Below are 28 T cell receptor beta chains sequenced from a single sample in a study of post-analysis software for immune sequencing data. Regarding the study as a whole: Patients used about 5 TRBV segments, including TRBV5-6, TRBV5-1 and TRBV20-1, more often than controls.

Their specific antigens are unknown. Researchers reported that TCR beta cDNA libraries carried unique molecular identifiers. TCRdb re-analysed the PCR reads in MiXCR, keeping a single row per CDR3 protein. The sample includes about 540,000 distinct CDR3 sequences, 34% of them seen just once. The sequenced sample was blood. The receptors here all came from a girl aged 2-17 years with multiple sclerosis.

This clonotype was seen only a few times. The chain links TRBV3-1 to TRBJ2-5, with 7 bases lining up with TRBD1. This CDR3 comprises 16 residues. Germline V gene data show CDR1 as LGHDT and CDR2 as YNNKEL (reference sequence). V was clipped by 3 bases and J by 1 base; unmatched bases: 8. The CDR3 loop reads CASSHWDRQFQETQYF. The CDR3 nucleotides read TGTGCCAGCAGCCACTGGGACAGACAATTCCAAGAGACCCAGTACTTC.

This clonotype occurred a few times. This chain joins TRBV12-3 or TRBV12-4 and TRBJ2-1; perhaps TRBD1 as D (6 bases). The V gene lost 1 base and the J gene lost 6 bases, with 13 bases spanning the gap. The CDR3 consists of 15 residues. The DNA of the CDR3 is TGTGCCAGCAGTTTAGGGGGGACACATACCAATGAGCAGTTCTTC. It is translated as CASSLGGTHTNEQFF.

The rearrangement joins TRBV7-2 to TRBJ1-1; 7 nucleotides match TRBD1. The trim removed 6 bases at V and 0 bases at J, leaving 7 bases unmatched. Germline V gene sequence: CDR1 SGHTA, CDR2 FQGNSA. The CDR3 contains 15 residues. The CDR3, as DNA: TGTGCCAGCAGAAACCGACAGGGTCTGAACACTGAAGCTTTCTTT. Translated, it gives CASRNRQGLNTEAFF.

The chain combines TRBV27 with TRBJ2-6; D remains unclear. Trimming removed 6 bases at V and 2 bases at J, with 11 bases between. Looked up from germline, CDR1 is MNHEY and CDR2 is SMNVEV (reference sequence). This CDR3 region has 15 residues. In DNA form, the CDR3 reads TGTGCCAGCAGCATACTGTCCACTGGGGCCAACGTCCTGACTTTC. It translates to CASSILSTGANVLTF.

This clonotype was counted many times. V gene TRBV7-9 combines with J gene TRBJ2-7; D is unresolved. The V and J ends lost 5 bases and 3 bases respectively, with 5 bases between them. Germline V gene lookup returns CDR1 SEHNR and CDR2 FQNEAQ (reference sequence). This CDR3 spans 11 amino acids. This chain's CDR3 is CASSLNYEQYF. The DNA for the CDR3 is TGTGCCAGCAGCCTCAACTACGAGCAGTACTTC.

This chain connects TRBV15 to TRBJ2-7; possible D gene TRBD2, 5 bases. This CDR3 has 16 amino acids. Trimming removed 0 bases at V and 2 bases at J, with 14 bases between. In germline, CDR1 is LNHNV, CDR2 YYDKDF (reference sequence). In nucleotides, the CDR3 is TGTGCCACCAGCAGAGATCGCGAGGGTCGCACCTACGAGCAGTACTTC. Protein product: CATSRDREGRTYEQYF.

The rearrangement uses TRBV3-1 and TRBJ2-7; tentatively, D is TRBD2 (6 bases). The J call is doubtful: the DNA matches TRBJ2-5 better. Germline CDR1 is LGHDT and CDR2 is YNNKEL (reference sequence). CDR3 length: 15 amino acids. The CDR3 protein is CASSADSRGSETQYF. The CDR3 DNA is TGTGCCAGCAGCGCAGACTCCCGGGGGAGCGAGACCCAGTACTTC.

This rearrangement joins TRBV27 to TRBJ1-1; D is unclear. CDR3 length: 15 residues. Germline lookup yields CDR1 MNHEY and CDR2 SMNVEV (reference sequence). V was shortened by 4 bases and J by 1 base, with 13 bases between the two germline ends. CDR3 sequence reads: CASSSARIGNTEAFF. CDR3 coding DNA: TGTGCCAGCAGTTCCGCCAGAATCGGGAACACTGAAGCTTTCTTT.

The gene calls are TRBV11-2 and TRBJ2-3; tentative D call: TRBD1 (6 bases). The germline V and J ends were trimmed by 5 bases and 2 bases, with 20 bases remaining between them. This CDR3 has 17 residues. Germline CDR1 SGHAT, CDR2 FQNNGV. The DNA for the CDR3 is TGTGCCAGCAGCCTCGACAACGGACAGACAGACACAGATACGCAGTATTTT. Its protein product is CASSLDNGQTDTDTQYF.

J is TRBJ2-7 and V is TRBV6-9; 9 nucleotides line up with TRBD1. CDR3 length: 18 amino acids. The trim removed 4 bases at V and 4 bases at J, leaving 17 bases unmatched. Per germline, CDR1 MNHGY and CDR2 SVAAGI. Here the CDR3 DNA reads TGTGCCAGCAGTTTCCGTCCCAAGTCGGGACAGGGCATATACGAGCAGTACTTC. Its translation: CASSFRPKSGQGIYEQYF.

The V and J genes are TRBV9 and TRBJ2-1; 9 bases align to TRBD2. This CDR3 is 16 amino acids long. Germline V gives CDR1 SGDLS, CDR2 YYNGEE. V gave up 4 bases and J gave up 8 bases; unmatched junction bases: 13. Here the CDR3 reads CASSPRASGGTHEQFF. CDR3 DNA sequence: TGTGCCAGCAGCCCCCGCGCCAGCGGGGGGACCCATGAGCAGTTCTTC.

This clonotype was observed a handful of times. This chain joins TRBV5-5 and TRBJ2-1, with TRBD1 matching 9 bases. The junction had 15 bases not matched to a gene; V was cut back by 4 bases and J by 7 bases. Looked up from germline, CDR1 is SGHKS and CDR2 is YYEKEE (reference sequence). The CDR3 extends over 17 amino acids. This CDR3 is CASSLSPGTGRKNEQFF. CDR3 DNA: TGTGCCAGCAGCCTCTCCCCGGGGACAGGGAGGAAAAATGAGCAGTTCTTC.

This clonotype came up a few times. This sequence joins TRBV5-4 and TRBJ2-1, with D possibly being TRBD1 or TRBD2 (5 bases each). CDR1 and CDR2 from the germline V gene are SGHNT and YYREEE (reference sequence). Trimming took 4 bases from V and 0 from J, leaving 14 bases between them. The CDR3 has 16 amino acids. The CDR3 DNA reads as TGTGCCAGCAGCGGGGGTGGCGTGGGCTCCTACAATGAGCAGTTCTTC. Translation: CASSGGGVGSYNEQFF.

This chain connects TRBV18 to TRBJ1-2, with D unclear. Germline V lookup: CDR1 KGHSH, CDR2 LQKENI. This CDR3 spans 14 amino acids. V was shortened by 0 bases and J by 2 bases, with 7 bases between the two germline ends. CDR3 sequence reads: CASSPPGRNYGYTF. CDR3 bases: TGTGCCAGCTCACCACCGGGCAGAAACTATGGCTACACCTTC.

This chain's CDR3 is CASSRESGNTDTQYF. In nucleotides, the CDR3 is TGTGCCAGCAGCAGGGAGAGCGGTAACACAGATACGCAGTATTTT. This sequence joins TRBV3-1 and TRBJ2-3; possibly TRBD2 for D (5 bases). V dropped 5 bases and J dropped 2 bases, with 14 bases sitting between them. Germline-derived CDR1 and CDR2 are LGHDT and YNNKEL (reference sequence). This CDR3 is built from 15 residues.

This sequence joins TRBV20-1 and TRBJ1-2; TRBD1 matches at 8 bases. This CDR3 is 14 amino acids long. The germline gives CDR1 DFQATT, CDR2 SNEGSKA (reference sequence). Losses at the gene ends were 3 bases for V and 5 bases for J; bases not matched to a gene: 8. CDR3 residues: CSARSRTGPYGYTF. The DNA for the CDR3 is TGCAGTGCTAGGTCCAGGACAGGGCCTTATGGCTACACCTTC.

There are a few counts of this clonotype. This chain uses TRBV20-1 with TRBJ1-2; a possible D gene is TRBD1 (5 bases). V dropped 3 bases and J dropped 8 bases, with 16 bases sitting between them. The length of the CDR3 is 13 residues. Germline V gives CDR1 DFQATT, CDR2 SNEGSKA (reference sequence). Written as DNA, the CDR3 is TGCAGTGCTAGTGACAGACCCAGCCGGGGCTACACCTTC. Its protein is CSASDRPSRGYTF.

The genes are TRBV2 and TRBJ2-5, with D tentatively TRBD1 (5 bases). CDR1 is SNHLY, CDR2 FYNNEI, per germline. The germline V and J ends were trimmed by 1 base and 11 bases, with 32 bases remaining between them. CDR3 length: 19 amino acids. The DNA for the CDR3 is TGTGCCAGCAGTGAAGAGGGGTTGGCTTCAACCCCCCCCTACAATGAGCAGTACTTC. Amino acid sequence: CASSEEGLASTPPYNEQYF.

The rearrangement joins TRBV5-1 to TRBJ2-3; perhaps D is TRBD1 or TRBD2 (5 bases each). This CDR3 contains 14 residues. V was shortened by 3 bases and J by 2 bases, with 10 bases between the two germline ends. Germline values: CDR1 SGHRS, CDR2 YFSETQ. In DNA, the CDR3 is TGCGCCAGCAGCTACCGGGACCCCACAGATACGCAGTATTTT. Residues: CASSYRDPTDTQYF.

In DNA, the CDR3 is TGCGCCAGTGGGGACAGGGGAGATCGTACTGGACGAGCTTTCTTT. This sequence encodes CASGDRGDRTGRAFF. The V call is TRBV5-1, the J call TRBJ1-1, with 10 bases matching TRBD1. This CDR3 is built from 15 residues. Germline CDR1 reads SGHRS; CDR2 reads YFSETQ. Losses at the gene ends were 8 bases for V and 10 bases for J; bases not matched to a gene: 17.

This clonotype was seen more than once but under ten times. The CDR3 DNA sequence: TGTGCCAGCAGTTTATTCGGGACAGGCAATGGCTACACCTTC. Its protein product is CASSLFGTGNGYTF. The chain has TRBV27 and TRBJ1-2; 8 bases align to TRBD1. The CDR3 length is 14 residues. Germline V gene data show CDR1 as MNHEY and CDR2 as SMNVEV (reference sequence). V dropped 1 base and J dropped 6; count of bases not matched to a gene: 4.

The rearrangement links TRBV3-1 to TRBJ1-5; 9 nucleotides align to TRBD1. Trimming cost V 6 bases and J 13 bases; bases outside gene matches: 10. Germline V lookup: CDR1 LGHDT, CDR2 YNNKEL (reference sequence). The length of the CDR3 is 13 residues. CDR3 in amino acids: CASSGQGSQRQHF. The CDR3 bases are TGTGCCAGCAGTGGACAGGGGTCACAACGGCAGCATTTT.

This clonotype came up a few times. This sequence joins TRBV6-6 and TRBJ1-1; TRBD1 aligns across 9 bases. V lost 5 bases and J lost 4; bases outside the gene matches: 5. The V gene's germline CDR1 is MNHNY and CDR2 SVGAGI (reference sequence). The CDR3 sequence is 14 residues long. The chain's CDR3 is CASSTGQGGTEAFF. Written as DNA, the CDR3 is TGTGCCAGCAGTACGGGACAGGGAGGCACTGAAGCTTTCTTT.

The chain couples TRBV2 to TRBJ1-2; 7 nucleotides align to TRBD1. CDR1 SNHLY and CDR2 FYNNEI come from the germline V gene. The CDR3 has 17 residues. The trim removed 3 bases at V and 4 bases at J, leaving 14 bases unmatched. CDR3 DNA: TGTGCCAGCAGTGATCTAGTTGGGTGGACAGGAGGCTATGGCTACACCTTC. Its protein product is CASSDLVGWTGGYGYTF.

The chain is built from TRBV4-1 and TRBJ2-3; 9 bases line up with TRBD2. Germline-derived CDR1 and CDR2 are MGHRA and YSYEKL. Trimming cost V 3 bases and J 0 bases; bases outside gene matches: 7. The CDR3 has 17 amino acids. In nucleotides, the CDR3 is TGCGCCAGCAGCCACCTCGGGACTAGCTTTAGCACAGATACGCAGTATTTT. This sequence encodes CASSHLGTSFSTDTQYF.

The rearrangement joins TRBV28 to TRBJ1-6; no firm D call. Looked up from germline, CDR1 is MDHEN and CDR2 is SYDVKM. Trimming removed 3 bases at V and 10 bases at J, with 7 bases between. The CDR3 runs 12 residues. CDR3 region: CASSFERSPLHF. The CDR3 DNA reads TGTGCCAGCAGTTTCGAAAGGTCACCCCTCCACTTT. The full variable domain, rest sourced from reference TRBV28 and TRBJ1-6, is DVKVTQSSRYLVKRTGEKVFLECVQDMDHENMFWYRQDPGLGLRLIYFSYDVKMKEKGDIPEGYSVSREKKERFSLILESASTNQTSMYLCASSFERSPLHFGNGTRLTVT.

Here the CDR3 reads CASSQDRAATNEKLFF. CDR3 coding DNA: TGCGCCAGCAGCCAAGATCGGGCAGCAACTAATGAAAAACTGTTTTTT. The gene calls are TRBV4-1 and TRBJ1-4; no definite D call. V was trimmed by 0 bases and J by 0 bases, leaving 8 bases between them. The CDR3 is 16 amino acids. Germline values: CDR1 MGHRA, CDR2 YSYEKL.

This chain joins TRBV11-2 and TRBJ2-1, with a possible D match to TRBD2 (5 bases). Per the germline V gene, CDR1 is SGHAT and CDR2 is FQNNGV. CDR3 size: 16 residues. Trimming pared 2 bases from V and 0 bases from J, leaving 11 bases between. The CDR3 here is CASSLSGLSSYNEQFF. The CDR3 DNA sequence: TGTGCCAGCAGCTTATCTGGACTTAGCTCCTACAATGAGCAGTTCTTC.